Given below is one TCR beta chain in context. Its antigen is not known. These data originate in a study of OX40 agonist ivuxolimab in advanced cancers. Across the study: A male proportion of about 84% was recorded, with mean age around 62 years and range roughly 23 to 90.

Whole-study findings and limits: The authors did not determine the antigen specificity of the expanded peripheral T cells. There were, on average, more expanded clones in CD8+ T cells than in CD4+.

Sequencing used immunoSEQ multiplex PCR; TCRdb keeps in-frame clones, though not all of them. Counted here are over 55,000 clones, about 90% occurring once; the ten biggest clones make up 3% to 4%. Excluded were patients having autoimmune disease history or systemic immunosuppression. Trimming took 7 bases from V and 8 from J, leaving 18 bases between them. This CDR3 spans 14 amino acids. CDR1 is SGHTA, CDR2 FQGTGA, per germline. This TCR derives from an adult with an advanced solid tumor such as melanoma, head and neck, liver or kidney cancer. This chain joins TRBV7-3 and TRBJ2-1; D unresolved. The specimen comprised CD4+ or CD8+ T cells sorted from blood, sampled in a trial of the OX40 agonist ivuxolimab. The CDR3 nucleotides are TGTGCCAGCACCGAATTCGGCGGTGGGGATGAGCAGTTCTTC. It encodes CASTEFGGGDEQFF. Full variable domain (remainder filled in from reference TRBV7-3 and TRBJ2-1): GAGVSQTPSNKVTEKGKYVELRCDPISGHTALYWYRQSLGQGPEFLIYFQGTGAADDSGLPNDRFFAVRPEGSVSTLKIQRTERGDSAVYLCASTEFGGGDEQFFGPGTRLTVL.